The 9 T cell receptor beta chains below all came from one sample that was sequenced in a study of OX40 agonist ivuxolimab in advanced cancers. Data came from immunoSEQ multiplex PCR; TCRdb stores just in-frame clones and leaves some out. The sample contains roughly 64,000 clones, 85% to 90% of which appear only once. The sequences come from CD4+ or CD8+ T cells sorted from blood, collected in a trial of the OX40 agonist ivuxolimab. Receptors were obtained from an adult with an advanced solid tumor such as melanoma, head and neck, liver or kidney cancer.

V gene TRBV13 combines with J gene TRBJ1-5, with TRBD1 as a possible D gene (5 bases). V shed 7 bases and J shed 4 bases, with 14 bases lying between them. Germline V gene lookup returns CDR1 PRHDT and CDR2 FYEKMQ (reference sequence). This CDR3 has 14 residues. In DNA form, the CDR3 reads TGTGCCAGCACCATCATGGGGGAGAATCAGCCCCAGCATTTT. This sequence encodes CASTIMGENQPQHF.

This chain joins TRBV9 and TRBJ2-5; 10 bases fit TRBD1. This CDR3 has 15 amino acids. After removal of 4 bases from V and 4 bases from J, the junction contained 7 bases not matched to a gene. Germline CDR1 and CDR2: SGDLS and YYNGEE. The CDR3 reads CASSSYGQGGETQYF. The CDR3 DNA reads TGTGCCAGCAGCTCCTACGGACAGGGGGGAGAGACCCAGTACTTC.

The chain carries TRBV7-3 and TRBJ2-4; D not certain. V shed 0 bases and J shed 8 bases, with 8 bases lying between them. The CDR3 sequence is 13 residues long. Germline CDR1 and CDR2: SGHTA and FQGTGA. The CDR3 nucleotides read TGTGCCAGCAGCTTAACGATCGCGGACATTCAGTACTTC. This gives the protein CASSLTIADIQYF.

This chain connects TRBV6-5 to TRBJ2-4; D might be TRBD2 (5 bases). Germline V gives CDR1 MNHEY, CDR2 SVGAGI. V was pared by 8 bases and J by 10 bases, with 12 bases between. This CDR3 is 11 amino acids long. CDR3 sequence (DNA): TGTGCCAGCTCCGGGTCGGGGATTCAGTACTTC. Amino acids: CASSGSGIQYF.

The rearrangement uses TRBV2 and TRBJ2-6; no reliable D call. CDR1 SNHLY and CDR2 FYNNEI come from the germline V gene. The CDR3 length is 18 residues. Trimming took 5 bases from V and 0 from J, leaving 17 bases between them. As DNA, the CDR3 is TGTGCCAGCAGTAGATCCCCCCAGGACGGCTCTGGGGCCAACGTCCTGACTTTC. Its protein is CASSRSPQDGSGANVLTF.

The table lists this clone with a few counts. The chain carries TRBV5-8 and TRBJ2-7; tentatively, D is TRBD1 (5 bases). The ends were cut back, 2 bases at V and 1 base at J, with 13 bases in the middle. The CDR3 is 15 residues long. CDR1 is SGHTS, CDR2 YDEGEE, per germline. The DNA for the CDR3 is TGTGCCAGCAGCTTAAGTGGGGCGTTTTCCTACGAGCAGTACTTC. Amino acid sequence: CASSLSGAFSYEQYF.

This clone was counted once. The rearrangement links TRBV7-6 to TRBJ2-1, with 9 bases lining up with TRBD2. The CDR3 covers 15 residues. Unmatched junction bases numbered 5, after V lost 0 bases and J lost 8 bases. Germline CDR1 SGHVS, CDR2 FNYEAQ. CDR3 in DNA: TGTGCCAGCAGCTTAGCGGGACTAGCCATATATGAGCAGTTCTTC. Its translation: CASSLAGLAIYEQFF.

The CDR3 DNA reads TGCAGTGCTCCTTTAGCGGGAGAGCAGTACTTC. Translating it yields CSAPLAGEQYF. The chain links TRBV20-1 to TRBJ2-7; TRBD2 aligns across 8 bases. The CDR3 is made up of 11 amino acids. Losses at the gene ends were 5 bases for V and 7 bases for J; bases not matched to a gene: 4. CDR1 is DFQATT and CDR2 is SNEGSKA in the germline V gene (reference sequence).

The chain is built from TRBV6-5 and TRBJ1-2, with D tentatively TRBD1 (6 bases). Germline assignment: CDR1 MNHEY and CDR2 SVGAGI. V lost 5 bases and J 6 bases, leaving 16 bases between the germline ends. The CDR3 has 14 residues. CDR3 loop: CASSERGWGHGYTF. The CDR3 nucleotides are TGTGCCAGCAGTGAGCGGGGTTGGGGGCATGGCTACACCTTC.